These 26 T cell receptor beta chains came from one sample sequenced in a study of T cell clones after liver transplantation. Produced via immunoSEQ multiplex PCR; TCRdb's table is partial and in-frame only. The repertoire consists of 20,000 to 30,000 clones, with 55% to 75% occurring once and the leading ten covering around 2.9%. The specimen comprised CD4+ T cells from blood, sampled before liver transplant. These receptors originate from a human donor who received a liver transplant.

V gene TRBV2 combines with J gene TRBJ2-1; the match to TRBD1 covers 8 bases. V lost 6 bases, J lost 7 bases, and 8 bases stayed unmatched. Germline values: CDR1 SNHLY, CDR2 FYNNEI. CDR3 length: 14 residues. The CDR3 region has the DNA TGTGCCAGCAGAAGGACAGGGTCTTCTAATGAGCAGTTCTTC. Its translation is CASRRTGSSNEQFF.

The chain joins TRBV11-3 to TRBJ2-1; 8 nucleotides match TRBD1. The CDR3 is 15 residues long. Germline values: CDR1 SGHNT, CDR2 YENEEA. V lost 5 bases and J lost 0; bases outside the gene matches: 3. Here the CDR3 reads CASSRGQGSYNEQFF. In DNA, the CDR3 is TGTGCCAGCAGCCGAGGACAGGGCTCCTACAATGAGCAGTTCTTC. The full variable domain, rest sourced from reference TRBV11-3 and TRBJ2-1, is EAGVVQSPRYKIIEKKQPVAFWCNPISGHNTLYWYLQNLGQGPELLIRYENEEAVDDSQLPKDRFSAERLKGVDSTLKIQPAELGDSAVYLCASSRGQGSYNEQFFGPGTRLTVL.

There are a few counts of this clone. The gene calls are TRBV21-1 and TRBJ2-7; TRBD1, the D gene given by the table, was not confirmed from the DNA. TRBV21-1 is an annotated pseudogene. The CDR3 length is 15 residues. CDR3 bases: TGTGCCAGCACCTGGACAGGGGGCCAGTATCACGAGCAGTACGTC. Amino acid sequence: CASTWTGGQYHEQYV.

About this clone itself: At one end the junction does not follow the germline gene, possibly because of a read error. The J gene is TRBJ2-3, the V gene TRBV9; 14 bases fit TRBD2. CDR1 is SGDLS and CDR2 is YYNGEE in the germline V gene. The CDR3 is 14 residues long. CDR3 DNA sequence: TGTGCCAGCAGCGTAGCCGAGGGACTAGCGGGGGTTAACTTT. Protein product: CASSVAEGLAGVNF.

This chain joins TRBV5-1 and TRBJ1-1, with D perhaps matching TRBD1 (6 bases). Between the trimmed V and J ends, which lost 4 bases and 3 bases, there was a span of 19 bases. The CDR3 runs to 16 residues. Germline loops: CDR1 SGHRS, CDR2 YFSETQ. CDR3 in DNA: TGCGCCAGCAGCCAAGCTCTCAGGGGCCCGGACACTGAAGCTTTCTTT. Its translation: CASSQALRGPDTEAFF.

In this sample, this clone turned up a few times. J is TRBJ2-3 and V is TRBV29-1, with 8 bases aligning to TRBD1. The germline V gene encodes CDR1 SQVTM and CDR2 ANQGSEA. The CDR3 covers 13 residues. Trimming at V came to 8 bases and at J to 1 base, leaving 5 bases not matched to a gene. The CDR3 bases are TGCAGCATCAGGGGGCAGGGCACAGATACGCAGTATTTT. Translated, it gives CSIRGQGTDTQYF.

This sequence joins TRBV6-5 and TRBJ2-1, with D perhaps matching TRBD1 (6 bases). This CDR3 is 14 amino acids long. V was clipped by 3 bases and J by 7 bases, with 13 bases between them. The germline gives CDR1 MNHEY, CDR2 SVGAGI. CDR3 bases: TGTGCCAGCAGTTATAGGGGCACAGGGAATGAGCAGTTCTTC. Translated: CASSYRGTGNEQFF.

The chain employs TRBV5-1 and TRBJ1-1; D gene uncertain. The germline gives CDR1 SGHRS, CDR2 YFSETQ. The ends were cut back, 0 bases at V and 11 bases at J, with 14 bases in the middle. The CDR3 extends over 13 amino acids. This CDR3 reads CASSLDEGGEAFF. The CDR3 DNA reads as TGCGCCAGCAGCTTGGATGAGGGAGGTGAGGCTTTCTTT. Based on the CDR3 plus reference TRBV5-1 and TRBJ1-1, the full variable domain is KAGVTQTPRYLIKTRGQQVTLSCSPISGHRSVSWYQQTPGQGLQFLFEYFSETQRNKGNFPGRFSGRQFSNSRSEMNVSTLELGDSALYLCASSLDEGGEAFFGQGTRLTVV.

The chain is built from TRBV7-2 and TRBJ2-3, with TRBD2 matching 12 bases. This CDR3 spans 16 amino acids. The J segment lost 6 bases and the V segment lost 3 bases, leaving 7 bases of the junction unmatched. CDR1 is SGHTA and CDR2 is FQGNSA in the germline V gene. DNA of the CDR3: TGTGCCAGCAGCTTGTCTAGCGGGGGGGCAATGGATACGCAGTATTTT. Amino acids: CASSLSSGGAMDTQYF.

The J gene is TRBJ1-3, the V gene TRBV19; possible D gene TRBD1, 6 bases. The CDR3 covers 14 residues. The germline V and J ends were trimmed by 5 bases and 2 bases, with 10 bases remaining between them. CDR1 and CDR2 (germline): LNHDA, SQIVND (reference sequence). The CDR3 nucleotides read TGTGCCAGTAGTCGAGGGGGGACTGGAAACACCATATATTTT. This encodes CASSRGGTGNTIYF.

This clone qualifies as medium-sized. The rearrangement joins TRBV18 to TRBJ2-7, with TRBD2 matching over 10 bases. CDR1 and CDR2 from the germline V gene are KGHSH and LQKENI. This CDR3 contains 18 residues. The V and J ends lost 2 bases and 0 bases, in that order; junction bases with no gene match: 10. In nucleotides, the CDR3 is TGTGCCAGCTCACCAAACTCCCTACTAGCGGGGAGCTCCTACGAGCAGTACGTC. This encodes CASSPNSLLAGSSYEQYV.

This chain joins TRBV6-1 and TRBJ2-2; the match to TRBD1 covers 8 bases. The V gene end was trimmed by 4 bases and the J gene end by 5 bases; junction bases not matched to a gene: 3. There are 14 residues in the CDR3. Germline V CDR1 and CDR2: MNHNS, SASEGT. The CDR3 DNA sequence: TGTGCCAGCAGTGGGACAGGGTATACCGGGGAGCTGTTTTTT. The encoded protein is CASSGTGYTGELFF.

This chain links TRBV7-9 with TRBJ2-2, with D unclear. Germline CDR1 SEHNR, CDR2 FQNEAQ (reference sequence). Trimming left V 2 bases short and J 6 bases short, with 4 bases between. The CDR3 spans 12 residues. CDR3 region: CASSLSAGELFF. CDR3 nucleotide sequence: TGTGCCAGCAGCTTATCCGCCGGGGAGCTGTTTTTT.

As DNA, the CDR3 is TGCGCCAGCAGCCACACAGGGGTTGGGGCTTTCTTT. Translated: CASSHTGVGAFF. The rearrangement joins TRBV4-3 to TRBJ1-1, with 7 bases aligning to TRBD1. The germline CDR1 and CDR2 sequences are LGHNA and YSLEER. J was trimmed by 11 bases and V by 3 bases; bases with no gene match: 6. The CDR3 runs 12 residues.

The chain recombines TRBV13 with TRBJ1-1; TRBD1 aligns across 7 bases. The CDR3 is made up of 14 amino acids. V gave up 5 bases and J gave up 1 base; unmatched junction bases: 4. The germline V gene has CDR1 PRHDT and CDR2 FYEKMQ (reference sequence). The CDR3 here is CASSNRDRNTEAFF. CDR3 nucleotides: TGTGCCAGCAGCAACCGGGACAGGAACACTGAAGCTTTCTTT.

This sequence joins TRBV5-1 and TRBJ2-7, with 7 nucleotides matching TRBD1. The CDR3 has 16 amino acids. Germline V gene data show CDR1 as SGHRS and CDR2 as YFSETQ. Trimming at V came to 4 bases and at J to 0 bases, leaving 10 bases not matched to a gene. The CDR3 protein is CASSQTSGTASYEQYF. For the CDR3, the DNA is TGCGCCAGCAGCCAAACCTCCGGGACAGCCTCCTACGAGCAGTACTTC.

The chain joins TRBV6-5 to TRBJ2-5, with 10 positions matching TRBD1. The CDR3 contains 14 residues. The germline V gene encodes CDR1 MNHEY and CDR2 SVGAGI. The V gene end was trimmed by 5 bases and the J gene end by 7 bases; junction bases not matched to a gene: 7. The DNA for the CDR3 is TGTGCCAGCAGTCTCGGGACAGGGGTTGGGACCCAGTACTTC. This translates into CASSLGTGVGTQYF.

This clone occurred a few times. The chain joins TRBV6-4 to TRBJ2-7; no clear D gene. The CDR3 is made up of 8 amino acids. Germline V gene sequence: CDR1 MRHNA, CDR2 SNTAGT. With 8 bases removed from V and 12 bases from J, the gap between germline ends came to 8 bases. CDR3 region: CASRVWYV. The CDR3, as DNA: TGTGCCAGCCGGGTATGGTACGTC.

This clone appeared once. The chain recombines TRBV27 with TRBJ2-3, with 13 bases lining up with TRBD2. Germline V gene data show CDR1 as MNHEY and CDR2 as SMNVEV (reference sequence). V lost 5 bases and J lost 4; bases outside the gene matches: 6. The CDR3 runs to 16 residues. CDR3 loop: CASSRTSGSPADTQYF. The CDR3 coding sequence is TGTGCCAGCAGTAGGACTAGCGGGAGTCCGGCAGATACGCAGTATTTT.

The CDR3: CASSQVWTDKQETQYF. The CDR3 DNA reads TGCGCCAGCAGCCAAGTTTGGACGGATAAACAAGAGACCCAGTACTTC. This rearrangement joins TRBV4-1 to TRBJ2-5; D is undetermined. The germline V and J ends were trimmed by 1 base and 2 bases, with 14 bases remaining between them. Germline CDR1 MGHRA, CDR2 YSYEKL. This CDR3 spans 16 amino acids.

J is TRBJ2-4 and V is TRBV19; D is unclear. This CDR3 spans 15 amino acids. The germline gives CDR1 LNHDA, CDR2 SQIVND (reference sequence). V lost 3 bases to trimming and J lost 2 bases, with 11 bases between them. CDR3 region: CASSMSADTKNIQYF. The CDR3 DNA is TGTGCCAGTAGTATGTCCGCTGATACCAAAAACATTCAGTACTTC.

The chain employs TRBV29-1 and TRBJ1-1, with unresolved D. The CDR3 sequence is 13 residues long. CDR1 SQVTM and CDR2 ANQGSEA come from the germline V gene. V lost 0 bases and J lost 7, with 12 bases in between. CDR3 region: CSVEDHEGSEAFF. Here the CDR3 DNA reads TGCAGCGTTGAAGATCATGAGGGCAGTGAAGCTTTCTTT.

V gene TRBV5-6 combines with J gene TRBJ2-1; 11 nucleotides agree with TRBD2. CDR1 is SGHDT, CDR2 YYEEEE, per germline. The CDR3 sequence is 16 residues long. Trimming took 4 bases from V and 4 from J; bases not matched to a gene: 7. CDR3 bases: TGTGCCAGCAGCCAAAGTGGGACTAGCGGATACAATGAGCAGTTCTTC. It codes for CASSQSGTSGYNEQFF.

CDR3 nucleotides: TGCGCCAGCAGCTTGGGACAGGACTACGAGCAGTACTTC. It codes for CASSLGQDYEQYF. This chain joins TRBV5-1 and TRBJ2-7; possibly TRBD1 for D (6 bases). V was cut by 0 bases and J by 3 bases, with 7 bases left in between. Germline lookup yields CDR1 SGHRS and CDR2 YFSETQ. The CDR3 sequence is 13 residues long. The variable domain in full, with the rest retrieved from reference TRBV5-1 and TRBJ2-7, is KAGVTQTPRYLIKTRGQQVTLSCSPISGHRSVSWYQQTPGQGLQFLFEYFSETQRNKGNFPGRFSGRQFSNSRSEMNVSTLELGDSALYLCASSLGQDYEQYFGPGTRLTVT.

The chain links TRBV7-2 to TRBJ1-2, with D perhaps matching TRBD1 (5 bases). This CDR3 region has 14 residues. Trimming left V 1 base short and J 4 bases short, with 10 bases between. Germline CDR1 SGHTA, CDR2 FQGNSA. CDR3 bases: TGTGCCAGCAGCTTAGGAGACAGAGGCTATGGCTACACCTTC. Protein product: CASSLGDRGYGYTF.

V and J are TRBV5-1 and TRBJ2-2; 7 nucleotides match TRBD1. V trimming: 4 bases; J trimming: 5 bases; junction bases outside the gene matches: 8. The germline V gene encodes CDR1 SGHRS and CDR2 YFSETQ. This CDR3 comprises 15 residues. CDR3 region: CASSTTRQGTGELFF. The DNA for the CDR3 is TGCGCCAGCAGCACAACTAGACAGGGAACCGGGGAGCTGTTTTTT.